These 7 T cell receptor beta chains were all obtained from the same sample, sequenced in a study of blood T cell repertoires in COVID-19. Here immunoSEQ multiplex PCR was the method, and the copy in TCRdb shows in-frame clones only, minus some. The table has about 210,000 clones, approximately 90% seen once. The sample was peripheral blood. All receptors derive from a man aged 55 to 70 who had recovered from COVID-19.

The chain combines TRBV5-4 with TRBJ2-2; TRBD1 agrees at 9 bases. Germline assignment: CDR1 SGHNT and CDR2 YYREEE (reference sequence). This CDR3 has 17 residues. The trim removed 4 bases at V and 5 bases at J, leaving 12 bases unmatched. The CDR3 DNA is TGTGCCAGCAGCAACTCCGGGACAGGGCCTCGGACCGGGGAGCTGTTTTTT. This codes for CASSNSGTGPRTGELFF.

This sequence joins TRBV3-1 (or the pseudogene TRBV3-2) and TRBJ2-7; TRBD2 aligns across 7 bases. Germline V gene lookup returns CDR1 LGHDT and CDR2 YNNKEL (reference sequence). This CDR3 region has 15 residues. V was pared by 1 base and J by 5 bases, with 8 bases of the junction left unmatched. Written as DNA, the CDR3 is TGTGCCAGCAGCCAAGCGTCTAGCGGAGTGGACGAGCAGTACTTC. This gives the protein CASSQASSGVDEQYF.

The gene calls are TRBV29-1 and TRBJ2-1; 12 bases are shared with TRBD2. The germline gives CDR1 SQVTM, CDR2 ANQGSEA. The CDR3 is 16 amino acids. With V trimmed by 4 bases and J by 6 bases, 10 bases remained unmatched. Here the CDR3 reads CSVVPGLAGLLNEQFF. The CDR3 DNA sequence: TGCAGCGTTGTTCCGGGACTAGCGGGTCTACTCAATGAGCAGTTCTTC.

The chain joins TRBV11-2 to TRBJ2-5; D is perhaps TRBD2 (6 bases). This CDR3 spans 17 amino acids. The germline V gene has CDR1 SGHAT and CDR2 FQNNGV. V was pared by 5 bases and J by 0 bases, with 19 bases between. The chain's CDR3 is CASSPTRASAYQETQYF. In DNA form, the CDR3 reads TGTGCCAGCAGCCCTACCAGGGCTAGCGCCTACCAAGAGACCCAGTACTTC.

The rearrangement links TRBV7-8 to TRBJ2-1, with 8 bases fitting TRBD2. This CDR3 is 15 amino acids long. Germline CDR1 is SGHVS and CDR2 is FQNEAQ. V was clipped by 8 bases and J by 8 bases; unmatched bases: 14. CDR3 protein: CASLTSLSGADEQFF. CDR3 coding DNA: TGTGCCAGCCTGACTAGTCTTAGCGGGGCTGATGAGCAGTTCTTC.

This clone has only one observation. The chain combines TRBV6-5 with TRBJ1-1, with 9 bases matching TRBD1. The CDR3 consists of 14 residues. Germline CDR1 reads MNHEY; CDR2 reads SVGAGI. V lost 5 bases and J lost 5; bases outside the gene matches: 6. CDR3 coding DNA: TGTGCCAGCAGTAGACAGGGGGAAGGAACTGAAGCTTTCTTT. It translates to CASSRQGEGTEAFF.

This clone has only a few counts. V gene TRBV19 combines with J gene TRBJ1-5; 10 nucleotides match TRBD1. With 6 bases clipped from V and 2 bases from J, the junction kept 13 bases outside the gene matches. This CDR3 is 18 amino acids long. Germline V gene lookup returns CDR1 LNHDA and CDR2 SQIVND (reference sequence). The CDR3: CASSEIPGQGIGNQPQHF. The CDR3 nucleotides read TGTGCCAGTAGCGAAATCCCGGGACAGGGGATAGGCAATCAGCCCCAGCATTTT.